This section outlines one TCR beta chain sequence together with its context. Its target is unknown. The data originate from a study of T cells in localized non-small cell lung cancer. Germline V gene sequence: CDR1 MNHGY, CDR2 SAAAGT. V dropped 2 bases and J dropped 2 bases, with 7 bases sitting between them. The CDR3 runs 14 residues. Overall study findings and caveats: One tumor region alone was sequenced, and heterogeneity therefore remains possible. Uninvolved adjacent lung had more T cell clonality than any other tissue, topping tumor. Of the top 100 tumor clones, median about 56 were in adjacent lung, 25 to 35 among its top 100. Prolonged overall survival went with higher T cell density in the blood.

Repertoires were generated with immunoSEQ multiplex PCR, while TCRdb's copy carries only in-frame clones and drops some. The data show 2,500 to 3,500 clones, around a quarter seen once. The sequence derives from a female donor over 55 with stage I lung adenocarcinoma. The J gene is TRBJ1-5, the V gene TRBV6-8; D is possibly TRBD1 (6 bases). Sequenced material: lung tumor tissue, taken before any cancer treatment. The CDR3 loop is CASSYPGGNQPQHF. The DNA for the CDR3 is TGTGCCAGCAGTTACCCAGGGGGCAATCAGCCCCAGCATTTT.